The 15 T cell receptor beta chains given below trace back to one sample, sequenced in a study of vaccination effects on CD4 cells after COVID-19. Antigen-specific CD4+ T cells expanded by the ViraFEST assay with viral peptide pools were then sequenced. At the end of over 8 days of culture, CD4+ T cells were isolated. The person acquired a PCR-confirmed SARS-CoV-2 infection between March and December 2020. TCRdb keeps only in-frame clones here, not all; method: immunoSEQ multiplex PCR. The repertoire holds around 28,000 clones, with 77% as singletons. These receptors' antigens are unknown. The sample was CD4+ T cells from PBMCs cultured with HCoV-NL63 spike peptides, taken before COVID-19 vaccination. These TCRs come from a human donor who had a prior SARS-CoV-2 infection.

This chain links TRBV2 with TRBJ1-3; D perhaps matches TRBD1 (6 bases). Germline V gene lookup returns CDR1 SNHLY and CDR2 FYNNEI. There are 13 residues in the CDR3. V was pared by 8 bases and J by 4 bases, with 12 bases between. The CDR3 DNA follows: TGTGCCAGCCTACGGGACATGGGAAACACCATATATTTT. Encoded protein: CASLRDMGNTIYF.

The CDR3 is CASSDWGYGNQPQHF. In DNA, the CDR3 is TGTGCCAGCAGTGATTGGGGGTATGGCAATCAGCCCCAGCATTTT. The J gene is TRBJ1-5, the V gene TRBV2; D might be TRBD1 (5 bases). Deletions cut 3 bases from V and 2 bases from J, with 11 bases between. The CDR3 covers 15 residues. In germline, CDR1 is SNHLY, CDR2 FYNNEI.

The chain employs TRBV5-6 and TRBJ2-1, with 7 bases identical to TRBD2. This CDR3 region has 18 residues. Germline trimming cut 0 bases from V and 0 bases from J; bases unmatched to any gene: 9. Germline CDR1 is SGHDT and CDR2 is YYEEEE. CDR3 coding DNA: TGTGCCAGCAGCTTGGGGGTAAAGCGGGGACGCTCCTACAATGAGCAGTTCTTC. As protein: CASSLGVKRGRSYNEQFF.

With respect to this clone: One end of the junction varies from germline; a read error may be responsible. The chain joins TRBV23-1 to TRBJ2-2; no reliable D call. TRBV23-1 is placed among ORFs of uncertain function. CDR3 length: 15 amino acids. CDR3 nucleotides: TGCGCCAGCAGCCAATCCGGACGCCGGACCGGGGAGCTGTTTTTT. Protein sequence: CASSQSGRRTGELFF.

The J gene is TRBJ2-3, the V gene TRBV7-9; 9 bases match TRBD2. The CDR3 runs 16 residues. V was clipped by 2 bases and J by 6 bases; unmatched bases: 9. CDR1 is SEHNR, CDR2 FQNEAQ, per germline (reference sequence). CDR3 residues: CASSLYGGGAPDTQYF. For the CDR3, the DNA is TGTGCCAGCAGCTTATACGGCGGGGGGGCTCCGGATACGCAGTATTTT. The full variable domain, in which reference TRBV7-9 and TRBJ2-3 provide the parts outside the CDR3, is DTGVSQNPRHKITKRGQNVTFRCDPISEHNRLYWYRQTLGQGPEFLTYFQNEAQLEKSRLLSDRFSAERPKGSFSTLEIQRTEQGDSAMYLCASSLYGGGAPDTQYFGPGTRLTVL.

The rearrangement links TRBV7-9 to TRBJ1-5; D call uncertain. Germline CDR1 is SEHNR and CDR2 is FQNEAQ (reference sequence). V lost 1 base and J 0 bases, leaving 7 bases between the germline ends. The length of the CDR3 is 15 residues. CDR3 sequence: CASSLVGNSNQPQHF. The CDR3 DNA sequence: TGTGCCAGCAGCTTAGTTGGTAATAGCAATCAGCCCCAGCATTTT.

The rearrangement uses TRBV10-3 and TRBJ2-7; D not certain. CDR3 length: 15 amino acids. CDR1 ENHRY and CDR2 SYGVKD come from the germline V gene. The ends were cut back, 7 bases at V and 2 bases at J, with 18 bases in the middle. In nucleotides, the CDR3 is TGTGCCATCAAAGAAGGGCCAGCGATGGCCTACGAGCAGTACTTC. It yields the protein CAIKEGPAMAYEQYF.

CDR3 in amino acids: CASSLAGQTYEQYF. CDR3 sequence (DNA): TGTGCCAGCAGCTTAGCGGGACAGACCTACGAGCAGTACTTC. The chain carries TRBV11-2 and TRBJ2-7; 7 bases fit TRBD1. V shed 1 base and J 2 bases; nucleotides not matched to a gene: 2. Germline-derived CDR1 and CDR2 are SGHAT and FQNNGV. The CDR3 covers 14 residues.

The chain joins TRBV6-1 to TRBJ1-1, with D unclear. Trimming stripped 1 base from V and 0 bases from J, with 9 bases between. CDR1 and CDR2 (germline): MNHNS, SASEGT. CDR3 size: 15 residues. CDR3 in amino acids: CASSEGYAMNTEAFF. The DNA of the CDR3 is TGTGCCAGCAGTGAAGGGTATGCCATGAACACTGAAGCTTTCTTT.

The J gene is TRBJ2-2, the V gene TRBV6-1; the D gene is possibly TRBD1 (5 bases). With 2 bases removed from V and 8 bases from J, the gap between germline ends came to 9 bases. From germline, CDR1 is MNHNS and CDR2 SASEGT. CDR3 size: 13 residues. DNA of the CDR3: TGTGCCAGCAGTGAAATGCCAGGGGGGGAGCTGTTTTTT. Encoded protein: CASSEMPGGELFF.

The chain carries TRBV12-3 or TRBV12-4 and TRBJ2-5; a possible D gene is TRBD1 (5 bases). Trimming cost V 2 bases and J 2 bases, with 6 bases left between them. This CDR3 has 13 amino acids. The CDR3: CASSLNRQETQYF. The CDR3 DNA reads as TGTGCCAGCAGTTTAAACAGGCAAGAGACCCAGTACTTC.

CDR3 protein: CASSYDRNYGYTF. In DNA form, the CDR3 reads TGTGCCAGCAGTTACGACAGAAACTATGGCTACACCTTC. The gene calls are TRBV6-5 and TRBJ1-2, with D possibly matching TRBD1 (5 bases). This CDR3 has 13 amino acids. Germline V CDR1 and CDR2: MNHEY, SVGAGI. Trimming removed 2 bases from V and 2 bases from J, with 6 bases in between.

The chain joins TRBV7-9 to TRBJ2-1; TRBD2 matches at 12 bases. The V and J ends lost 7 bases and 8 bases, in that order; junction bases with no gene match: 12. Germline CDR1 is SEHNR and CDR2 is FQNEAQ (reference sequence). This CDR3 region has 16 residues. Written as DNA, the CDR3 is TGTGCCAGCACCCTAAGACTAGCGGGAGCGATTGATGAGCAGTTCTTC. It encodes CASTLRLAGAIDEQFF.

This clone was seen a handful of times. The chain joins TRBV7-3 to TRBJ2-6, with TRBD2 as a possible D gene (6 bases). The CDR3 loop spans 18 amino acids. Germline CDR1 is SGHTA and CDR2 is FQGTGA. V was pared by 2 bases and J by 0 bases, with 14 bases between. This chain's CDR3 is CASSLYGGADSGANVLTF. The CDR3 DNA reads as TGTGCCAGCAGCTTATACGGGGGAGCAGACTCTGGGGCCAACGTCCTGACTTTC.

V usage is TRBV6-5 and J usage is TRBJ1-5; 9 bases line up with TRBD1. Germline CDR1 MNHEY, CDR2 SVGAGI. This CDR3 spans 13 amino acids. Trimming at V came to 6 bases and at J to 6 bases, leaving 3 bases not matched to a gene. The CDR3 is CASSPDRGQPQHF. CDR3 nucleotide sequence: TGTGCCAGCAGCCCGGACAGGGGTCAGCCCCAGCATTTT.